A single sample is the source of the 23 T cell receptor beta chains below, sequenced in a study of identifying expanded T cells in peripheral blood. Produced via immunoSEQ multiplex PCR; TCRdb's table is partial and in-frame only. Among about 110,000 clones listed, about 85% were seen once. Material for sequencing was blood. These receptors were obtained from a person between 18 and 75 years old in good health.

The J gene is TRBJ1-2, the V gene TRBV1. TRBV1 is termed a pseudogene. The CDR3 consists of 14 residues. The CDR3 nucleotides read TGCACCAGCAGCCTTAACCTCATCCCAGCCGGCTACACCTTC. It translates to CTSSLNLIPAGYTF.

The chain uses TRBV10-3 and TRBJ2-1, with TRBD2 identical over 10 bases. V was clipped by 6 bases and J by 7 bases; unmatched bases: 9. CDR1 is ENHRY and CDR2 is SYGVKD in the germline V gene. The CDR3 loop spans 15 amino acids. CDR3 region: CAIRPSGRFFNEQFF. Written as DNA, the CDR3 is TGTGCCATCAGACCTAGCGGGAGATTTTTTAATGAGCAGTTCTTC.

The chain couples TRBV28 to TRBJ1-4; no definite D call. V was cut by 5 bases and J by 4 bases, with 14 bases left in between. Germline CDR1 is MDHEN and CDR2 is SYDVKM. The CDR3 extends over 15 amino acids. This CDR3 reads CASSGSTGVNEKLFF. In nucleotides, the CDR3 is TGTGCCAGCAGTGGATCGACGGGAGTTAATGAAAAACTGTTTTTT.

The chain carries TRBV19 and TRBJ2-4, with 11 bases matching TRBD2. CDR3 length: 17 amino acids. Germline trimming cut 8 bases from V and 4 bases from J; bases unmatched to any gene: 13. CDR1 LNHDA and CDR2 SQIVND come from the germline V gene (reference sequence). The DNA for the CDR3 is TGTGCCAGTTCGGATCATAGCGGGAGGGCAGCAAAAAACATTCAGTACTTC. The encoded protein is CASSDHSGRAAKNIQYF.

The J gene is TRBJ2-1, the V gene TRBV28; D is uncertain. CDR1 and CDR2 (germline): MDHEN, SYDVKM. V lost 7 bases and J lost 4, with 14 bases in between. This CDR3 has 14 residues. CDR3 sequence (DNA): TGTGCCAGCACTTCCCCTACCCCTTACAATGAGCAGTTCTTC. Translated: CASTSPTPYNEQFF.

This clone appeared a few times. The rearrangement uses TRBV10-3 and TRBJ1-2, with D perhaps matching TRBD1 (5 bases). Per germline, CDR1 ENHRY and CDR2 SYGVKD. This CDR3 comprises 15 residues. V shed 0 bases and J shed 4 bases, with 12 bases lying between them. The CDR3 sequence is CAISESGVRSYGYTF. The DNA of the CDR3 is TGTGCCATCAGTGAGTCGGGGGTTCGGAGCTATGGCTACACCTTC.

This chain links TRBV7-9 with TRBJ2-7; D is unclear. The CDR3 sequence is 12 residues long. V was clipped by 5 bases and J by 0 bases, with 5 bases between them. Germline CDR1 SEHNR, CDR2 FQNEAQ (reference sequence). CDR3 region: CASSQDSYEQYF. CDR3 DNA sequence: TGTGCCAGCAGCCAAGACTCCTACGAGCAGTACTTC.

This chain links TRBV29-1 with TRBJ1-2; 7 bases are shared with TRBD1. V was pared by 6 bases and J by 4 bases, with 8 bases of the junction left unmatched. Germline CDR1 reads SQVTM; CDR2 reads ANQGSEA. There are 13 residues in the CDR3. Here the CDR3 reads CSVQGEIGYGYTF. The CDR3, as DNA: TGCAGCGTGCAGGGGGAGATAGGCTATGGCTACACCTTC.

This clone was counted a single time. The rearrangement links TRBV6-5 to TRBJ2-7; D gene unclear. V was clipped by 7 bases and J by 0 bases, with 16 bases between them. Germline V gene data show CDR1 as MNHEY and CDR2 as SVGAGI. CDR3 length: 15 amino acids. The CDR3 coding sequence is TGTGCCAGCACCTCTGACTTTCCATACTCCTACGAGCAGTACTTC. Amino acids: CASTSDFPYSYEQYF.

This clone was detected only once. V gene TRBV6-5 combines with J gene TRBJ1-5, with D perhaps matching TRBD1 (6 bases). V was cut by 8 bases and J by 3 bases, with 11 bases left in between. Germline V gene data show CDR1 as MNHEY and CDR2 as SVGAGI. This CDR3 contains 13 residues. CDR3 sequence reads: CASGDIFNQPQHF. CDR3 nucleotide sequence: TGTGCCAGCGGGGACATCTTCAATCAGCCCCAGCATTTT.

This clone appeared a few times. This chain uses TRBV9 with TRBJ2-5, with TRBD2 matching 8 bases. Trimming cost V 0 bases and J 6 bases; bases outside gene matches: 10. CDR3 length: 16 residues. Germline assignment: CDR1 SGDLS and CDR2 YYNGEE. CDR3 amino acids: CASSVGSSGISKTQYF. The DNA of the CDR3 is TGTGCCAGCAGCGTAGGAAGTAGCGGGATCTCGAAGACCCAGTACTTC.

CDR3 nucleotide sequence: TGCAGTACGAGATCCGTGTATGGCTACACCTTC. Protein product: CSTRSVYGYTF. V is TRBV20-1 and J is TRBJ1-2; unclear D gene. Germline CDR1 reads DFQATT; CDR2 reads SNEGSKA (reference sequence). Trimming removed 8 bases at V and 5 bases at J, with 12 bases between. The CDR3 consists of 11 residues.

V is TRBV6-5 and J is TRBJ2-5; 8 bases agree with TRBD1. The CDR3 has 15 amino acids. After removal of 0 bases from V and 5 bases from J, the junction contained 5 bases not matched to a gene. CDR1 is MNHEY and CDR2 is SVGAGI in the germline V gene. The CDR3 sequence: CASSYSGRGRETQYF. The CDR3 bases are TGTGCCAGCAGTTACTCGGGCAGGGGGCGTGAGACCCAGTACTTC.

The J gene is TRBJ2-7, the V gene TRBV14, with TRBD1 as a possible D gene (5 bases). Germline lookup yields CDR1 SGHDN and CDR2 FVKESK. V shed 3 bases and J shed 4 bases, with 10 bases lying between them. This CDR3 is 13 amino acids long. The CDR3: CASSQPGLYEQYF. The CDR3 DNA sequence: TGTGCCAGCAGCCAGCCAGGGTTATACGAGCAGTACTTC.

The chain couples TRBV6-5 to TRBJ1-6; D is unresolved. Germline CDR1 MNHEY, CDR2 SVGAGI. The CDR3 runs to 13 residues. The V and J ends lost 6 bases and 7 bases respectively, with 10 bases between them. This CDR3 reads CASRIQGNSPLHF. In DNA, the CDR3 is TGTGCCAGCAGGATACAAGGAAATTCACCCCTCCACTTT.

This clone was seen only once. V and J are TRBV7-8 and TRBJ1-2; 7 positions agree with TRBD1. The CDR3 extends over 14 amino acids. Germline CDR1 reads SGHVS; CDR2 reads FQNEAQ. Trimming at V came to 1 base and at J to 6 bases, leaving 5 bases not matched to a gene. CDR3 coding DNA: TGTGCCAGCAGCTTAGGACAGGGAATGGATGGCTACACCTTC. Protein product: CASSLGQGMDGYTF.

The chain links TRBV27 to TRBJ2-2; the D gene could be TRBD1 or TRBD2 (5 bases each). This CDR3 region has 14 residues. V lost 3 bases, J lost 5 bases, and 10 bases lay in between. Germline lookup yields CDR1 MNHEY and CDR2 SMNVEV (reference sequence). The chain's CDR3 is CASSFRGRTGELFF. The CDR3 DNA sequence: TGTGCCAGCAGTTTCCGGGGCAGGACCGGGGAGCTGTTTTTT.

CDR3 coding DNA: TGTGCCAGCTCACCACCGGGACAGTGGGAGCAGTACTTC. Its protein product is CASSPPGQWEQYF. V gene TRBV18 combines with J gene TRBJ2-7; 7 bases match TRBD1. CDR1 is KGHSH, CDR2 LQKENI, per germline. The CDR3 runs 13 residues. Unmatched junction bases numbered 3, after V lost 0 bases and J lost 7 bases.

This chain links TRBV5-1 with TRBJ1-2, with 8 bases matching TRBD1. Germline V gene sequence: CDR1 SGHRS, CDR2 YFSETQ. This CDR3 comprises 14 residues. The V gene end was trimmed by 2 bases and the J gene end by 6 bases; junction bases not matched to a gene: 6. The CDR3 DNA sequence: TGCGCCAGCAGCTTTGACAGGGGCGAGGATGGCTACACCTTC. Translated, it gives CASSFDRGEDGYTF.

As DNA, the CDR3 is TGTGCCAGCACCTTTCCCGGGAACTCGAAAAACATTCAGTACTTC. Amino acid sequence: CASTFPGNSKNIQYF. The chain links TRBV5-8 to TRBJ2-4, with D possibly matching TRBD2 (5 bases). With 6 bases removed from V and 4 bases from J, the gap between germline ends came to 17 bases. Germline V CDR1 and CDR2: SGHTS, YDEGEE. The CDR3 spans 15 residues.

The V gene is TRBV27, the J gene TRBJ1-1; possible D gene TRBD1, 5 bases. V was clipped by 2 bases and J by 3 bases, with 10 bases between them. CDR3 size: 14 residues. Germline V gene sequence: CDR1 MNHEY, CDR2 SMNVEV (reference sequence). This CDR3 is CASSLLGGDTEAFF. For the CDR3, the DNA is TGTGCCAGCAGTTTACTCGGGGGTGACACTGAAGCTTTCTTT.

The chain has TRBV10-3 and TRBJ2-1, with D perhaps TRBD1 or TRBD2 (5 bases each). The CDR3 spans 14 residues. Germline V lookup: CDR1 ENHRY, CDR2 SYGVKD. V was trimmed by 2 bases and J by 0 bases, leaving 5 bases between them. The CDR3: CAISEGGSYNEQFF. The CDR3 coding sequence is TGTGCCATCAGTGAGGGGGGCTCCTACAATGAGCAGTTCTTC.

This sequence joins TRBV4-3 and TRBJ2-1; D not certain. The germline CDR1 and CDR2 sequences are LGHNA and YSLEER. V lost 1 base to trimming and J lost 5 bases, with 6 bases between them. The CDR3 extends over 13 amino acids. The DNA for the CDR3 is TGCGCCAGCAGCCAAGGGCAGGACAATGAGCAGTTCTTC. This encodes CASSQGQDNEQFF.